This TCR beta chain appears in the sequencing data of a study of T-cell memory formation after mild COVID-19. Broader study findings: Clones that contracted clustered mainly in CM and EM if CD4+ and in EMRA if CD8+. Clones contracting day 15 to 85 were balanced CD4/CD8; later expanders leaned CD4+. Certain responding clones were present in pre-infection memory, suggesting participation of cross-reactive memory.

The CDR3 loop spans 12 amino acids. Trimming removed 5 bases from V and 4 bases from J, with 8 bases in between. The V gene's germline CDR1 is LNHDA and CDR2 SQIVND (reference sequence). With constant-segment primers, 5'RACE yielded cDNA libraries of TCR alpha and TCR beta that carried sample barcodes and UMIs. TCRdb itself ran the 5' RACE reads through MiXCR, one entry per CDR3 protein. The sample holds approximately 570,000 distinct CDR3 sequences, over 15% seen once. Note on this clonotype: Its antigen is unknown.

The genes are TRBV19 and TRBJ2-5; D unresolved. This sequence was found in an adult woman who had mild COVID-19 (a few samples of this study predate the infection). Cell type and time point are not known. The sample consisted of PBMCs or a T cell subset sorted from them (not recorded which). The CDR3, as DNA: TGTGCCAGTAGTCGGATGGGAGAGACCCAGTACTTC. It specifies CASSRMGETQYF.